A single count supports the clone carrying this T cell receptor (beta chain). Antigen: not known. The data were produced by immunoSEQ multiplex PCR, yet TCRdb's version contains in-frame clones alone and is incomplete. Here the sample spans some 130,000 clones, approximately 84% being singletons. The entry originates in a study of T cell responses to AZD1222 COVID-19 vaccine. The study, taken as a whole, reports: Spike was spanned by vaccine-associated CD4 TCRs, with dominance at 160-218 and 743-854. A rise in Spike-specific TCR breadth and depth followed two AZD1222 doses. Nearly half of spike-specific TCRs reportedly go after variant regions that carry no mutations.

V lost 6 bases and J 1 base, leaving 11 bases between the germline ends. CDR1 and CDR2 (germline): SNHLY, FYNNEI. The CDR3 is made up of 14 amino acids. The specimen was peripheral blood, collected on day 0 of AZD1222 vaccination. The origin of this receptor is an adult in good health. V gene TRBV2 combines with J gene TRBJ2-3; tentative D call: TRBD1 (6 bases). For the CDR3, the DNA is TGTGCCAGCAGACAGGGTGGCGGCACAGATACGCAGTATTTT. It encodes CASRQGGGTDTQYF.